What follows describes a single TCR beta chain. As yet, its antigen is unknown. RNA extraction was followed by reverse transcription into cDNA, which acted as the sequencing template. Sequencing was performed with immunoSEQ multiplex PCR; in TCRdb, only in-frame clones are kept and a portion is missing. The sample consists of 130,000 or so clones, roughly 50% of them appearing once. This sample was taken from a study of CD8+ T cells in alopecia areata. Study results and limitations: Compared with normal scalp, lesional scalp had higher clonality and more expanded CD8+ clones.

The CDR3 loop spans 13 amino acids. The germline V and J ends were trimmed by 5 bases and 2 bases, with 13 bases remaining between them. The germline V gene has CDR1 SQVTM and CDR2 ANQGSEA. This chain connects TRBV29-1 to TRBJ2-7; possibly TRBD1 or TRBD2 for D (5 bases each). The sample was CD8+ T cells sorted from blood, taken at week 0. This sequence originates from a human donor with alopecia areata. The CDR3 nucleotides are TGCAGCGTTACTCCCCGAGGGGCCTACGAGCAGTACTTC. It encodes CSVTPRGAYEQYF.